The 9 T cell receptor beta chains below were found in one sample sequenced in a study of cytomegalovirus exposure and HLA in healthy donors. Primers for the PCR totalled 60 Vbeta and 13 Jbeta. The data were produced by immunoSEQ multiplex PCR, yet TCRdb's version contains in-frame clones alone and is incomplete. The sample holds under 90,000 clones, about 75% seen once. The sample comprised PBMCs. The receptors come from a middle-aged man in good health and CMV-seronegative.

The chain is built from TRBV6-6 and TRBJ1-4; tentative D call: TRBD1 (5 bases). This CDR3 is 13 amino acids long. V lost 7 bases to trimming and J lost 4 bases, with 10 bases between them. The V gene's germline CDR1 is MNHNY and CDR2 SVGAGI (reference sequence). The CDR3 region is CASNGGVNEKLFF. CDR3 in DNA: TGTGCCAGCAATGGGGGGGTTAATGAAAAACTGTTTTTT.

The J gene is TRBJ2-7, the V gene TRBV9; D might be TRBD2 (5 bases). This CDR3 has 14 amino acids. Germline CDR1 reads SGDLS; CDR2 reads YYNGEE. The V end was cut by 3 bases, the J end by 2 bases, with 12 bases between. The chain's CDR3 is CASSAQSGAYEQYF. The CDR3 coding sequence is TGTGCCAGCAGCGCCCAGTCCGGGGCCTACGAGCAGTACTTC.

The V gene is TRBV2, the J gene TRBJ2-3; D may be TRBD2 (5 bases). Trimming pared 3 bases from V and 4 bases from J, leaving 11 bases between. The CDR3 has 14 amino acids. Germline V gene lookup returns CDR1 SNHLY and CDR2 FYNNEI. CDR3 sequence reads: CASSDPASSDTQYF. The CDR3 coding sequence is TGTGCCAGCAGTGACCCCGCTAGCTCAGATACGCAGTATTTT.

The chain joins TRBV11-3 to TRBJ2-1; 7 positions match TRBD2. With 5 bases clipped from V and 4 bases from J, the junction kept 8 bases outside the gene matches. Germline CDR1 reads SGHNT; CDR2 reads YENEEA. CDR3 length: 15 residues. In DNA form, the CDR3 reads TGTGCCAGCAGCCTCCAAGGCGGGAGTTACAATGAGCAGTTCTTC. Translating gives CASSLQGGSYNEQFF.

The chain employs TRBV27 and TRBJ2-7; D is unresolved. V lost 3 bases and J 6 bases, leaving 6 bases between the germline ends. The germline gives CDR1 MNHEY, CDR2 SMNVEV (reference sequence). This CDR3 is built from 11 residues. The CDR3 coding sequence is TGTGCCAGCAGTTTCAACGGCGAGCAGTACTTC. Its translation: CASSFNGEQYF.

In its sample, this clone was seen many times. The rearrangement uses TRBV7-8 and TRBJ2-3; possibly TRBD1 for D (6 bases). V lost 6 bases to trimming and J lost 3 bases, with 16 bases between them. Looked up from germline, CDR1 is SGHVS and CDR2 is FQNEAQ. This CDR3 comprises 15 residues. The CDR3 nucleotides are TGTGCCAGCAGTCACAGGGCTGCTATAACAGATACGCAGTATTTT. It is translated as CASSHRAAITDTQYF. The variable domain in full, with the rest retrieved from reference TRBV7-8 and TRBJ2-3, is GAGVSQSPRYKVAKRGQDVALRCDPISGHVSLFWYQQALGQGPEFLTYFQNEAQLDKSGLPSDRFFAERPEGSVSTLKIQRTQQEDSAVYLCASSHRAAITDTQYFGPGTRLTVL.

This clone occurred once. The chain couples TRBV9 to TRBJ2-5, with 11 bases identical to TRBD2. Unmatched junction bases numbered 5, after V lost 4 bases and J lost 0 bases. CDR3 length: 16 residues. In germline, CDR1 is SGDLS, CDR2 YYNGEE. The CDR3 spells CASSQGLAAYQETQYF. CDR3 nucleotide sequence: TGTGCCAGCAGCCAGGGACTAGCGGCGTACCAAGAGACCCAGTACTTC.

DNA of the CDR3: TGCGCCAGCACCACAGGGGATTGGGACACTGAAGCTTTCTTT. Translated: CASTTGDWDTEAFF. V is TRBV5-1 and J is TRBJ1-1, with 7 nucleotides matching TRBD1. V lost 6 bases, J lost 3 bases, and 8 bases stayed unmatched. The CDR3 has 14 amino acids. The V gene's germline CDR1 is SGHRS and CDR2 YFSETQ.

V is TRBV28 and J is TRBJ2-2, with unresolved D. The CDR3 is 15 amino acids. V gave up 3 bases and J gave up 4 bases, with 12 bases separating them. Per the germline V gene, CDR1 is MDHEN and CDR2 is SYDVKM. The CDR3 DNA reads TGTGCCAGCAGTTTGGGTCGCCCAGGCACCGGGGAGCTGTTTTTT. It specifies CASSLGRPGTGELFF.